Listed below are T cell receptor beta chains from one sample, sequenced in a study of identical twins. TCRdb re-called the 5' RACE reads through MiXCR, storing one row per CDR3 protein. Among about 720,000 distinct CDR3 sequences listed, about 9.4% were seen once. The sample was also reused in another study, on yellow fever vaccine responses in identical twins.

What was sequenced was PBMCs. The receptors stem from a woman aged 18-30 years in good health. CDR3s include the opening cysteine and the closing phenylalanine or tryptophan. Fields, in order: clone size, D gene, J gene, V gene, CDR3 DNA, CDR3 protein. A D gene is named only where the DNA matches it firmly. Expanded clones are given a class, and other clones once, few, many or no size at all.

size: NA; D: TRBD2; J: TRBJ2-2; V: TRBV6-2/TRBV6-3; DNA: TGTGCCAGCAGGACGGGACTAGCGGACACCGGGGAGCTGTTTTTT; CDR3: CASRTGLADTGELFF
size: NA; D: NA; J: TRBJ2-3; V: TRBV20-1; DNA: TGCAGTGCTAGAGATCGGCTGTCAGGTCCTCGAACAGATACGCAGTATTTT; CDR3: CSARDRLSGPRTDTQYF
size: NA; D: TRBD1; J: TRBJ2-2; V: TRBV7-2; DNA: TGTGCCAGCAGCTTCCTAGACAGGGTCACCGGGGAGCTGTTTTTT; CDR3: CASSFLDRVTGELFF
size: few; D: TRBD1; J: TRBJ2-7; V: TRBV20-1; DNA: TGCAGTGCTAGAGGTCCAGGGGGCAACGAGCAGTACTTC; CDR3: CSARGPGGNEQYF
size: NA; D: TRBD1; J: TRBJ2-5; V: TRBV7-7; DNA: TGTGCTAGCAGCTTAGCTGGAGGGACAGGGGGAGAGACCCAGTACTTC; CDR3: CASSLAGGTGGETQYF
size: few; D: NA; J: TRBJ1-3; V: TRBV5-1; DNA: TGCGCCAGCAGCTTGGTAAACGCCGGAAACACCATATATTTT; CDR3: CASSLVNAGNTIYF
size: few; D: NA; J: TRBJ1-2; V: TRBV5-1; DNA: TGCGCCAGCAGCTTGGAAGACTATGGCTACACCTTC; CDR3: CASSLEDYGYTF
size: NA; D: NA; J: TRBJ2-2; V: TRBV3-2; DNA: TGTGCCAGCACCCAGGAAGTACAGGGGACGCATTGGCTACCGGGGGAGCTGTTTTTT; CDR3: CASTQEVQGTHWLPGELFF
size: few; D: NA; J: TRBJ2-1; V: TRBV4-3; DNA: TGCGCCAGCAGCCAAGGCCTCGCGGTCGATGAGCAGTTCTTC; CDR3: CASSQGLAVDEQFF
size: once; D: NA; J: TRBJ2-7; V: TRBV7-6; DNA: TGTGCCAGCAGCTTAGCGCTAGGACGGGCCTACGAGCAGTACTTC; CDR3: CASSLALGRAYEQYF
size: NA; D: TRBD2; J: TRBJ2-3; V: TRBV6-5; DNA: TGTGCCAGCAGTTACTCCCAACTAGCGGGGGGTCAGGATACGCAGTATTTT; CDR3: CASSYSQLAGGQDTQYF
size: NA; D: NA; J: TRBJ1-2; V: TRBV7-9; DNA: TGTGCCAGCAGCTTAGCTCCGGGAGCTAACTATGGCTACACCTTC; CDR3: CASSLAPGANYGYTF
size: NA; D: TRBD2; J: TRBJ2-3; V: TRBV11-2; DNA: TGTGCCAGCAGCCTACCATCAGAGCCTAGCGGGAGGGTTACAGATACGCAGTATTTT; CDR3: CASSLPSEPSGRVTDTQYF
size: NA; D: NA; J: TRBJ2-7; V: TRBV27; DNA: TGTGCCAGCAGTTTACGAGGGATGAGTTACGAGCAGTACTTC; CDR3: CASSLRGMSYEQYF
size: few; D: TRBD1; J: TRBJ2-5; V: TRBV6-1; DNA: TGTGCCAGCAGACAGGGGGTCTTTGAAGAGACCCAGTACTTC; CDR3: CASRQGVFEETQYF
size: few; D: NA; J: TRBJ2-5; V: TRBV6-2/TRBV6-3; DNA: TGTGCCAGCAGTTATTACTCTGAAGAGACCCAGTACTTC; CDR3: CASSYYSEETQYF
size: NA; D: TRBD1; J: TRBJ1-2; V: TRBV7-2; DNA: TGTGCCAGCAGCTTCGGGACAGGGCCTAACTATGGCTACACCTTC; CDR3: CASSFGTGPNYGYTF
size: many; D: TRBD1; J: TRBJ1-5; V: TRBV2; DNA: TGTGCCAGCAGAATGGACAGGGCCGGTCAGCCCCAGCATTTT; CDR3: CASRMDRAGQPQHF
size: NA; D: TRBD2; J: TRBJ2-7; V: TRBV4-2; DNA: TGTGCCAGCAGTCGGGGTCCGGCGGGAGGGGGCTCCTACGAGCAGTACTTC; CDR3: CASSRGPAGGGSYEQYF
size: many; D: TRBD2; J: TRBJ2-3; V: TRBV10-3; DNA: TGTGCCATCAGTGGGGGACTAGCGGTACCTAGAGGGACAGATACGCAGTATTTT; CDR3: CAISGGLAVPRGTDTQYF
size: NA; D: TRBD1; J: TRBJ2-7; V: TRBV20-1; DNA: TGCAGTGCTTTGACAGGGGTATACGAGCAGTACTTC; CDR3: CSALTGVYEQYF
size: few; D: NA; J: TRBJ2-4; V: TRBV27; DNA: TGTGCCAGCAGTTCGCCCCCGCCCGGCCTACTAGCCAAAAACATTCAGTACTTC; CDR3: CASSSPPPGLLAKNIQYF
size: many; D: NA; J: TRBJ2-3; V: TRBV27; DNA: TGTGCCAGCAGTCTTGAACACACAGATACGCAGTATTTT; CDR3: CASSLEHTDTQYF
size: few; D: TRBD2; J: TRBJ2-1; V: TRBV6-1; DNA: TGTGCCAGCAGCCTACTAGCGGGGGCCTTGAGCTCCTACAATGAGCAGTTCTTC; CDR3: CASSLLAGALSSYNEQFF
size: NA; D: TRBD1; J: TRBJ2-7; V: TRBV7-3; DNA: TGTGCCAGCAGCCCTCGACAGGGTACCGAGCAGTACTTC; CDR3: CASSPRQGTEQYF
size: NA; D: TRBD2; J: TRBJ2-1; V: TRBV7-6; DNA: TGTGCCAGCAGCTTGGGGACTAGCGGGGGACCCGAGCAGTTCTTC; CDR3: CASSLGTSGGPEQFF
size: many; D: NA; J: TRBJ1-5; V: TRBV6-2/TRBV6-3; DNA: TGTGCCAGCAGTTACACGGCAGGGAGGCAGCCCCAGCATTTT; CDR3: CASSYTAGRQPQHF
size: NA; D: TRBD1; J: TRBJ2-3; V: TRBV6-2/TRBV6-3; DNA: TGTGCCAGCAGCCTCCGGGACAGGGGGCGAACAGATACGCAGTATTTT; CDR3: CASSLRDRGRTDTQYF
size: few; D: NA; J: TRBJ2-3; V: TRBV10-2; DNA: TGCGCCAGCAGTGTGTTTAGGCGTTCGAGCACAGATACGCAGTATTTT; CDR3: CASSVFRRSSTDTQYF
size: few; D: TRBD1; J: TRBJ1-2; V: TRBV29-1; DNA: TGCAGCGTCCCGGGACAGGAGTTCTTTGGCTACACCTTC; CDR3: CSVPGQEFFGYTF
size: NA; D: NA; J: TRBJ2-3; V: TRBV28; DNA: TGTGCCACCCACCCCAGCAGGGGACCAGGCACAGATACGCAGTATTTT; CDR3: CATHPSRGPGTDTQYF
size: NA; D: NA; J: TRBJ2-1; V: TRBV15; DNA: TGTGCCACCAGCAGAGTATCGGGGAATCGCGAGCAGTTCTTC; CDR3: CATSRVSGNREQFF
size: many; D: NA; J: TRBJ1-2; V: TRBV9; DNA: TGTGCCAGCAGCGTACGGGGAAACTATGGCTACACCTTC; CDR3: CASSVRGNYGYTF
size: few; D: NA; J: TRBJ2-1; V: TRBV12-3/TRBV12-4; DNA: TGTGCCAGCCAAAACAGCCTCCCCCCCAATGAGCAGTTCTTC; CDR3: CASQNSLPPNEQFF
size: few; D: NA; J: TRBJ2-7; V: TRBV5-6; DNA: TGTGCCAGCAGCACCGGACCGGACGGGACCTACGAGCAGTACTTC; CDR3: CASSTGPDGTYEQYF
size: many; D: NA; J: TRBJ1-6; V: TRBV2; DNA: TGTGCCAGCAGTGAAGCGCTACCGTATAATTCACCCCTCCACTTT; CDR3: CASSEALPYNSPLHF
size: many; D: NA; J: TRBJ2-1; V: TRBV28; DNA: TGTGCCAGCAGTCCCCATGACAGTCGCTACAATGAGCAGTTCTTC; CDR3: CASSPHDSRYNEQFF
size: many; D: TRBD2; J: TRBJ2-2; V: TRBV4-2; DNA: TGTGCCAGCAGCCAAGGTGGGACTAGCGTGCACACCGGGGAGCTGTTTTTT; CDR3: CASSQGGTSVHTGELFF
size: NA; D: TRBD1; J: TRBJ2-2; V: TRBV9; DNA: TGTGCCAGCAGCCCCCCGGACAGGGGGCGCACCGGGGAGCTGTTTTTT; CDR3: CASSPPDRGRTGELFF
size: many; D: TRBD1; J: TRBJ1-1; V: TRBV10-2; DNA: TGCGCCAGGATTAACAGGGGGCTCGACACTGAAGCTTTCTTT; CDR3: CARINRGLDTEAFF
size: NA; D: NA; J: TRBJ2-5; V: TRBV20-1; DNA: TGCAGTGCCGCGGACAGGGAGGGGGAGACCCAGTACTTC; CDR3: CSAADREGETQYF
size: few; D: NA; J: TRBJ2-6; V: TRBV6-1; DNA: TGTGCCAGCAGTAGGACCCCCGGGGTCGACTCTGGGGCCAACGTCCTGACTTTC; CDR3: CASSRTPGVDSGANVLTF
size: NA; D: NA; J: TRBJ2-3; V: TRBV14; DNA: TGTGCCAGCAGCCAAGTGCGGGGAGGTTACGATACGCAGTATTTT; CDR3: CASSQVRGGYDTQYF
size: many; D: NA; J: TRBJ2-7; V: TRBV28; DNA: TGTGCCAGCAGTTTCCGACTCTACGAGCAGTACTTC; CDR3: CASSFRLYEQYF
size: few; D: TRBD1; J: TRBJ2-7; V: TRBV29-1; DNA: TGCAGCGTCGAGGGGGCTACCTACGAGCAGTACTTC; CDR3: CSVEGATYEQYF
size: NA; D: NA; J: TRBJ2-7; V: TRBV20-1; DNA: TGCAGTGCGCTACATTCTACTTCGGCTTACGAGCAGTACTTC; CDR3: CSALHSTSAYEQYF
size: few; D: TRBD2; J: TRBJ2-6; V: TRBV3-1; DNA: TGTGCCAGCACGGGGGGCTCTGGGGCCAACGTCCTGACTTTC; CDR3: CASTGGSGANVLTF
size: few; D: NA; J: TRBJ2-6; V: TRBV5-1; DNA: TGCGCCAGCAGCTTGTTTACGGGTTCTGGGGCCAACGTCCTGACTTTC; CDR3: CASSLFTGSGANVLTF
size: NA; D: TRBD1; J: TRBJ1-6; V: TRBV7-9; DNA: TGTGCCAGCAGCACCGCCGGGACAGATAATTCACCCCTCCACTTT; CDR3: CASSTAGTDNSPLHF
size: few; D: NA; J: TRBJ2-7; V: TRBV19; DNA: TGTGCCAGTAGTCCAACGACAGGCCACTACTACGAGCAGTACTTC; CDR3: CASSPTTGHYYEQYF
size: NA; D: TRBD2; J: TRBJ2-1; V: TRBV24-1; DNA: TGTGCCACCAGTGATTCTAGCGGGAGGGCGGGTAATAAGCAGTTCTTC; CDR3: CATSDSSGRAGNKQFF
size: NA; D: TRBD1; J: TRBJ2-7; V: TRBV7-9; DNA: TGTGCCAGCAGCCACGGGACAGGGGGACCATTGACCTACGAGCAGTACTTC; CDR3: CASSHGTGGPLTYEQYF
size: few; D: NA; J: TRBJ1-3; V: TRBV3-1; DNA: TGTGCCAGCAGCCTTACTAATCAGGGACAAAGCTCTGGAAACACCATATATTTT; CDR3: CASSLTNQGQSSGNTIYF
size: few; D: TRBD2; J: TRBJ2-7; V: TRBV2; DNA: TGTGCCAGCACTGCAGCGGGAGGAGGCGGGAGAGAGCAGTACTTC; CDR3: CASTAAGGGGREQYF
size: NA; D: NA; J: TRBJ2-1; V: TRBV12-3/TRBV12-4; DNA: TGTGCCAGCAGTTTAACGCTGGCGGGTTACAATGAGCAGTTCTTC; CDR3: CASSLTLAGYNEQFF
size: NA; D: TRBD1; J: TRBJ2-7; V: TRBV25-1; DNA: TGTGCCAGCAGCTTTAGGGGGCCGCGGGAGCAGTACTTC; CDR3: CASSFRGPREQYF
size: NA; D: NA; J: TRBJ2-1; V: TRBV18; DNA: TGTGCCAGCTACCAGAAACAGGGCGTAAGCAATGAGCAGTTCTTC; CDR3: CASYQKQGVSNEQFF
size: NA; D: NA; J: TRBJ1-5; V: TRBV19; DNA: TGTGCCAGTAGCAAGACTCCTACGGACAATCAGCCCCAGCATTTT; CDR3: CASSKTPTDNQPQHF